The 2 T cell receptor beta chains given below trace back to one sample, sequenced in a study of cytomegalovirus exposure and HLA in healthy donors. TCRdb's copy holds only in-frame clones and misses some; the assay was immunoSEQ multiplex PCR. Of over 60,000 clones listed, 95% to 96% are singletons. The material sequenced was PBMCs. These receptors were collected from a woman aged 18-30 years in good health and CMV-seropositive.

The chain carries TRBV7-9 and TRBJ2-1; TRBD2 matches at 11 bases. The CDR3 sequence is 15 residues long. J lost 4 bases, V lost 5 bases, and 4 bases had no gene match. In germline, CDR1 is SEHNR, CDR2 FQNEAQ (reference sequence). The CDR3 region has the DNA TGTGCCAGCAGCCCCACTAGCGGGGGATACAATGAGCAGTTCTTC. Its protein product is CASSPTSGGYNEQFF.

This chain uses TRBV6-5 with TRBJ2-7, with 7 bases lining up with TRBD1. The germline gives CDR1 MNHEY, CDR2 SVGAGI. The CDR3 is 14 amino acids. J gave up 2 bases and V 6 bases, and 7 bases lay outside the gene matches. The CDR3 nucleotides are TGTGCCAGCAGAAAAGACAGGGTAGCCTACGAGCAGTACTTC. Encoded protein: CASRKDRVAYEQYF.